The 20 T cell receptor beta chains below all came from one sample that was sequenced in a study of T cell responses to AZD1222 COVID-19 vaccine. Some clones are missing from TCRdb's copy, which holds only in-frame ones; the method was immunoSEQ multiplex PCR. Of around 99,000 clones in the sample, around 92% were seen once. The sequencing here drew on peripheral blood, taken on day 0 of AZD1222 vaccination. The receptors derive from an adult in good health.

The chain is built from TRBV30 and TRBJ1-1; D call uncertain. The CDR3 covers 13 residues. The V and J ends lost 0 bases and 3 bases respectively, with 8 bases between them. Germline V gene lookup returns CDR1 GTSNPN and CDR2 SVGIG (reference sequence). The CDR3 bases are TGTGCCTGGAGTGTAAGCCAGCACACTGAAGCTTTCTTT. The encoded protein is CAWSVSQHTEAFF.

The genes are TRBV11-2 and TRBJ2-1; tentative D call: TRBD2 (5 bases). Germline loops: CDR1 SGHAT, CDR2 FQNNGV. V lost 1 base, J lost 9 bases, and 13 bases lay in between. The CDR3 runs to 14 residues. The CDR3 DNA is TGTGCCAGCAGCTTAGGCCTACTAGTTAGTGAGCAGTTCTTC. This sequence encodes CASSLGLLVSEQFF.

This chain links TRBV7-9 with TRBJ1-1, with 8 bases aligning to TRBD1. The CDR3 length is 15 residues. Trimming cost V 5 bases and J 1 base; bases outside gene matches: 6. Germline-derived CDR1 and CDR2 are SEHNR and FQNEAQ (reference sequence). CDR3 sequence reads: CASSPRTGRNTEAFF. In DNA, the CDR3 is TGTGCCAGCAGCCCCCGGACAGGGCGGAACACTGAAGCTTTCTTT.

V gene TRBV19 combines with J gene TRBJ2-2, with 7 bases identical to TRBD2. Germline-derived CDR1 and CDR2 are LNHDA and SQIVND (reference sequence). The trim removed 5 bases at V and 2 bases at J, leaving 8 bases unmatched. The CDR3 sequence is 16 residues long. The DNA of the CDR3 is TGTGCCAGTAGTCCCGCCGGACTAGTAAACACCGGGGAGCTGTTTTTT. Amino acid sequence: CASSPAGLVNTGELFF.

The genes are TRBV28 and TRBJ2-7; D is perhaps TRBD1 (7 bases). CDR1 MDHEN and CDR2 SYDVKM come from the germline V gene. The CDR3 has 18 residues. V was cut by 2 bases and J by 0 bases, with 20 bases left in between. For the CDR3, the DNA is TGTGCCAGCAGTTTACTCAGGGGGGTTACTCTAAGCTCCTACGAGCAGTACTTC. As protein: CASSLLRGVTLSSYEQYF.

The chain links TRBV18 to TRBJ1-1; D gene unclear. The CDR3 sequence is 13 residues long. V was shortened by 8 bases and J by 1 base, with 11 bases between the two germline ends. Looked up from germline, CDR1 is KGHSH and CDR2 is LQKENI. This CDR3 is CASLGTENTEAFF. CDR3 DNA: TGTGCCAGCCTAGGCACTGAGAACACTGAAGCTTTCTTT.

This rearrangement joins TRBV7-7 to TRBJ2-1, with TRBD2 matching 9 bases. This CDR3 comprises 15 residues. The germline gives CDR1 SSHAT, CDR2 FNYEAQ (reference sequence). Germline trimming cut 5 bases from V and 10 bases from J; bases unmatched to any gene: 12. The CDR3 here is CASSRGGAGGNEQFF. The CDR3 nucleotides are TGTGCCAGCAGCCGCGGGGGAGCGGGAGGAAACGAGCAGTTCTTC. The entire variable domain, with the rest obtained from reference TRBV7-7 and TRBJ2-1, is as follows: GAGVSQSPRYKVTKRGQDVTLRCDPISSHATLYWYQQALGQGPEFLTYFNYEAQPDKSGLPSDRFSAERPEGSISTLTIQRTEQRDSAMYRCASSRGGAGGNEQFFGPGTRLTVL.

This clone was counted once. The chain is built from TRBV4-2 and TRBJ1-2; D remains unclear. From germline, CDR1 is LGHNA and CDR2 YNFKEQ. Trimming took off 6 bases at V and 4 bases at J, with 27 bases between the two ends. The CDR3 length is 18 residues. The CDR3 nucleotides are TGTGCCAGCAGACAAAACCTATTGTTGGAGGGAGGTCTCTATGGCTACACCTTC. As protein: CASRQNLLLEGGLYGYTF.

This clone has a handful of counts. The chain couples TRBV20-1 to TRBJ2-7; D gene uncertain. Germline CDR1 and CDR2: DFQATT and SNEGSKA (reference sequence). Trimming removed 3 bases at V and 0 bases at J, with 6 bases between. This CDR3 is 12 amino acids long. Written as DNA, the CDR3 is TGCAGTGCTAGTAGCATCTCCTACGAGCAGTACTTC. This encodes CSASSISYEQYF.

V usage is TRBV28 and J usage is TRBJ1-4, with D unclear. Trimming pared 3 bases from V and 0 bases from J, leaving 8 bases between. The CDR3 has 15 residues. Germline V gene sequence: CDR1 MDHEN, CDR2 SYDVKM. The CDR3 nucleotides read TGTGCCAGCAGTTTCGGCGGGGCAACTAATGAAAAACTGTTTTTT. This translates into CASSFGGATNEKLFF.

This chain's CDR3 is CASSIQGAGNQPQHF. The CDR3 nucleotides read TGTGCCAGCAGTATACAGGGGGCGGGCAATCAGCCCCAGCATTTT. The V gene is TRBV28, the J gene TRBJ1-5; 9 nucleotides align to TRBD1. CDR3 size: 15 residues. The junction had 4 bases not matched to a gene; V was cut back by 5 bases and J by 2 bases. The germline V gene encodes CDR1 MDHEN and CDR2 SYDVKM.

CDR3 protein: CASSERGETQYF. CDR3 coding DNA: TGTGCCAGCAGTGAGCGGGGGGAGACCCAGTACTTC. The rearrangement uses TRBV6-1 and TRBJ2-5; 7 bases align to TRBD2. The CDR3 has 12 amino acids. Germline values: CDR1 MNHNS, CDR2 SASEGT. Losses at the gene ends were 3 bases for V and 5 bases for J; bases not matched to a gene: 0.

CDR3 sequence (DNA): TGTGCCAGCAGCTTGGTACTAGCGGGGCCCTACGAGCAGTACTTC. Its protein product is CASSLVLAGPYEQYF. The chain has TRBV5-5 and TRBJ2-7; TRBD2 matches at 10 bases. The germline CDR1 and CDR2 sequences are SGHKS and YYEKEE (reference sequence). This CDR3 is built from 15 residues. V gave up 0 bases and J gave up 2 bases; unmatched junction bases: 2.

The CDR3 nucleotides read TGTGCCAGCAGCCTTCAGTGGGGCCTGGGAAATGAGCAGTTCTTC. Translation gives CASSLQWGLGNEQFF. This sequence joins TRBV27 and TRBJ2-1; TRBD1 might be the D (5 bases). The CDR3 sequence is 15 residues long. Trimming removed 6 bases from V and 7 bases from J, with 19 bases in between. Germline V gene sequence: CDR1 MNHEY, CDR2 SMNVEV (reference sequence).

The rearrangement links TRBV5-1 to TRBJ1-2; tentatively, D is TRBD1 (6 bases). This CDR3 has 16 residues. Deletions cut 2 bases from V and 3 bases from J, with 17 bases between. Per germline, CDR1 SGHRS and CDR2 YFSETQ. This CDR3 reads CASSLAGQPFDYGYTF. In DNA form, the CDR3 reads TGCGCCAGCAGCTTAGCGGGACAACCCTTCGACTATGGCTACACCTTC.

The chain links TRBV3-1 (or the pseudogene TRBV3-2) to TRBJ2-2; weak D call: TRBD1 (5 bases). The germline V gene has CDR1 LGHDT and CDR2 YNNKEL (reference sequence). Trimming took off 8 bases at V and 0 bases at J, with 13 bases between the two ends. The CDR3 sequence is 15 residues long. CDR3 residues: CASDPKQANTGELFF. Written as DNA, the CDR3 is TGTGCCAGCGACCCTAAACAGGCGAACACCGGGGAGCTGTTTTTT.

The J gene is TRBJ1-5, the V gene TRBV27; 7 bases fit TRBD1. Germline V gene data show CDR1 as MNHEY and CDR2 as SMNVEV (reference sequence). V lost 0 bases and J lost 0; bases outside the gene matches: 11. The CDR3 runs to 19 residues. CDR3 protein: CASSLSLTGRFGSNQPQHF. The CDR3 DNA sequence: TGTGCCAGCAGTTTATCGTTGACAGGGAGGTTTGGTAGCAATCAGCCCCAGCATTTT.

This clone was seen a single time. This chain connects TRBV6-5 to TRBJ1-2; D possibly corresponds to TRBD1 (5 bases). V was trimmed by 2 bases and J by 2 bases, leaving 9 bases between them. This CDR3 has 14 amino acids. Germline-derived CDR1 and CDR2 are MNHEY and SVGAGI. CDR3 amino acids: CASSYRQTNYGYTF. In DNA, the CDR3 is TGTGCCAGCAGTTACAGACAGACCAACTATGGCTACACCTTC.

This chain links TRBV18 with TRBJ2-1; D is unresolved. This CDR3 has 14 amino acids. The V and J ends lost 3 bases and 1 base respectively, with 7 bases between them. Germline CDR1 KGHSH, CDR2 LQKENI. Here the CDR3 reads CASSPGLSYNEQFF. CDR3 sequence (DNA): TGTGCCAGCTCACCGGGCCTTTCCTACAATGAGCAGTTCTTC.

V and J are TRBV18 and TRBJ2-1; D unclear. The germline V gene has CDR1 KGHSH and CDR2 LQKENI. The CDR3 has 12 residues. V was pared by 1 base and J by 10 bases, with 8 bases between. CDR3 sequence reads: CASSPQGQEQFF. CDR3 nucleotides: TGTGCCAGCTCACCACAGGGCCAGGAGCAGTTCTTC.